Listed here are 10 T cell receptor beta chains from one sample, sequenced in a study of T cells after posttransplantation cyclophosphamide (dated by TCRdb to 2016 to 2017). A control cohort of around ten patients who had been given myeloablative marrow transplants with methotrexate plus a calcineurin inhibitor was sampled 1 year after transplant. The library was obtained by the immunoSEQ multiplex PCR assay. Held by TCRdb, this immuneACCESS table contains in-frame sequences only and omits some clones. Under half of the omission traces to an unresolved V gene where checked; the cause of the rest is unknown. In this sample the table shows roughly 20,000 clones, around 90% of which occur a single time. Of the sample, around 8.2% is held by the ten largest clones. This material consisted of PBMCs, taken after an allogeneic stem cell transplant with a calcineurin inhibitor and methotrexate. The receptors originated from a female patient aged 50 to 65 who received an allogeneic stem cell transplant from an unrelated donor, was CMV-positive, and had chronic GVHD only. Some T cells present after a transplant may be cells of the graft donor.

This clone was seen only a few times. This chain uses TRBV7-2 with TRBJ2-1; 8 bases are shared with TRBD2. This CDR3 comprises 16 residues. The V gene end was trimmed by 5 bases and the J gene end by 1 base; junction bases not matched to a gene: 7. CDR1 is SGHTA and CDR2 is FQGNSA in the germline V gene. CDR3 sequence: CASSRGSGRSYNEQFF. CDR3 coding DNA: TGTGCCAGCAGCCGGGGGAGCGGGAGATCCTACAATGAGCAGTTCTTC.

This chain uses TRBV5-1 with TRBJ1-6; D remains ambiguous. Per the germline V gene, CDR1 is SGHRS and CDR2 is YFSETQ. This CDR3 contains 14 residues. V was shortened by 7 bases and J by 7 bases, with 15 bases between the two germline ends. CDR3 bases: TGCGCCAGCCGAGGTGGGGAGGGAAATTCACCCCTCCACTTT. It yields the protein CASRGGEGNSPLHF.

The chain joins TRBV28 to TRBJ2-1; D is undetermined. The V end lost 3 bases, the J end lost 7 bases, and 10 bases lay between the germline ends. Germline V gene data show CDR1 as MDHEN and CDR2 as SYDVKM. The CDR3 is 13 amino acids. CDR3 nucleotide sequence: TGTGCCAGCAGTTTGGTCGCGGTTAATGAGCAGTTCTTC. As protein: CASSLVAVNEQFF.

This clone was seen once. The chain couples TRBV14 to TRBJ2-2; 7 positions match TRBD2. There are 15 residues in the CDR3. The V segment lost 6 bases and the J segment 7 bases; nucleotides outside the gene matches: 11. The germline CDR1 and CDR2 sequences are SGHDN and FVKESK. The CDR3 spells CASRASSGQDGELFF. DNA for the CDR3: TGTGCCAGCAGAGCTAGTAGCGGGCAAGACGGGGAGCTGTTTTTT.

The genes are TRBV4-1 and TRBJ1-4; possibly TRBD1 for D (6 bases). V dropped 1 base and J dropped 4 bases, with 13 bases sitting between them. This CDR3 is built from 16 residues. Looked up from germline, CDR1 is MGHRA and CDR2 is YSYEKL. In DNA, the CDR3 is TGCGCCAGCAGCCAAGCTGCAGGGGCCATTAATGAAAAACTGTTTTTT. It codes for CASSQAAGAINEKLFF.

DNA for the CDR3: TGCGCCAGCAGCTTGGACATCTCTGGGGCCAACGTCCTGACTTTC. It encodes CASSLDISGANVLTF. V and J are TRBV5-1 and TRBJ2-6; D is uncertain. With 0 bases removed from V and 0 bases from J, the gap between germline ends came to 4 bases. The CDR3 sequence is 15 residues long. Germline V lookup: CDR1 SGHRS, CDR2 YFSETQ. The full variable domain, its missing parts supplied by reference TRBV5-1 and TRBJ2-6, is KAGVTQTPRYLIKTRGQQVTLSCSPISGHRSVSWYQQTPGQGLQFLFEYFSETQRNKGNFPGRFSGRQFSNSRSEMNVSTLELGDSALYLCASSLDISGANVLTFGAGSRLTVL.

The V and J genes are TRBV7-2 and TRBJ2-4, with D possibly TRBD1 on 6 matching bases. The ends were cut back, 5 bases at V and 0 bases at J, with 20 bases in the middle. Germline assignment: CDR1 SGHTA and CDR2 FQGNSA. The CDR3 extends over 18 amino acids. CDR3 DNA: TGTGCCAGCAGCCCATCCTACAGGGTTGTCACAGCCAAAAACATTCAGTACTTC. Residues: CASSPSYRVVTAKNIQYF.

V and J are TRBV7-8 and TRBJ1-5, with D possibly TRBD1 on 5 matching bases. The CDR3 extends over 16 amino acids. Germline loops: CDR1 SGHVS, CDR2 FQNEAQ. Trimming stripped 1 base from V and 3 bases from J, with 13 bases between. The CDR3 nucleotides read TGTGCCAGCAGCTTAGGGGCGGACATATACAATCAGCCCCAGCATTTT. It translates to CASSLGADIYNQPQHF.

The chain uses TRBV7-2 and TRBJ1-3; D remains unclear. Germline CDR1 reads SGHTA; CDR2 reads FQGNSA. This CDR3 comprises 16 residues. Trimming removed 2 bases at V and 3 bases at J, with 14 bases between. The CDR3 reads CASSLLPGVVGNTIYF. The CDR3 DNA follows: TGTGCCAGCAGCTTACTTCCCGGGGTGGTTGGAAACACCATATATTTT.

As regards this clone: The junction does not match germline at one end; this may be a read error. The chain is built from TRBV9 and TRBJ2-5; perhaps TRBD2 as D (6 bases). Germline assignment: CDR1 SGDLS and CDR2 YYNGEE. The CDR3 has 15 amino acids. The CDR3 DNA sequence: TGTGTCAGCAGCGCACTAGCTACGGGGGAAGAGACCCAGTACTTC. This translates into CVSSALATGEETQYF.